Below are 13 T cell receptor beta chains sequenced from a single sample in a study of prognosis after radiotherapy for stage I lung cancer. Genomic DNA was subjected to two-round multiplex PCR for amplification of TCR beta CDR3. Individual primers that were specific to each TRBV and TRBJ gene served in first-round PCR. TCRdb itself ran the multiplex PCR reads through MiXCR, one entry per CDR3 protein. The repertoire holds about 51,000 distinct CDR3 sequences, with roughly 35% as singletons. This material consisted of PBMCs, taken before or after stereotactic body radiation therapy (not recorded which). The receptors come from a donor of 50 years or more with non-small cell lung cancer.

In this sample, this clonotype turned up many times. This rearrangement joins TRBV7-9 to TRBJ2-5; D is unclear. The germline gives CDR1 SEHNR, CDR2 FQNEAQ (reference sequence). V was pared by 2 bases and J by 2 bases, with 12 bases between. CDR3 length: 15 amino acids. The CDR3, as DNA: TGTGCCAGCAGCTTATATGGACCGGAACAAGAGACCCAGTACTTC. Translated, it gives CASSLYGPEQETQYF. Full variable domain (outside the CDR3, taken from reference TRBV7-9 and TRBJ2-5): DTGVSQNPRHKITKRGQNVTFRCDPISEHNRLYWYRQTLGQGPEFLTYFQNEAQLEKSRLLSDRFSAERPKGSFSTLEIQRTEQGDSAMYLCASSLYGPEQETQYFGPGTRLLVL.

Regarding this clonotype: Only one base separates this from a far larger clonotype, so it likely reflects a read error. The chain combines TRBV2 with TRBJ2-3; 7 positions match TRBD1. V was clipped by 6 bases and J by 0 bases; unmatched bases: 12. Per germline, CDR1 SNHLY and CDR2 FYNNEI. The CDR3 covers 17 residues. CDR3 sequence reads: CASSLPPGQLSTDTQYF. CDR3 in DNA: TGTGCCAGCAGCTTACCTCCGGGACAGCTCAGCACAGATACGCAGTATTTT.

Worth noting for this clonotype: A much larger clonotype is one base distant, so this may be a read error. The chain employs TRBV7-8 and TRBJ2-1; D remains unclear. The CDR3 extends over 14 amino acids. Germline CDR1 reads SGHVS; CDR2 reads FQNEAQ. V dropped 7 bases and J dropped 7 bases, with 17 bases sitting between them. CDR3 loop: CASKRSGCRNEQFF. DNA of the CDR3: TGTGCCAGCAAGCGCAGTGGATGTAGAAATGAGCAGTTCTTC.

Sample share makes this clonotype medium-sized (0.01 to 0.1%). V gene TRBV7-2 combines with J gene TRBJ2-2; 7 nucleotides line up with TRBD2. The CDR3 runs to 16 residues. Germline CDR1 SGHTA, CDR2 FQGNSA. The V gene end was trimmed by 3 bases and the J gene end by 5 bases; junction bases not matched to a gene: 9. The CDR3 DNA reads TGTGCCAGCAGCTTCAGTACCTGGGGAGGGACCGGGGAGCTGTTTTTT. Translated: CASSFSTWGGTGELFF.

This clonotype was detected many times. This CDR3 reads CASSLTQGGYTF. The DNA for the CDR3 is TGTGCCAGCAGCTTAACTCAGGGTGGCTACACCTTC. The gene calls are TRBV7-2 and TRBJ1-2; possible D gene TRBD1, 5 bases. The CDR3 has 12 residues. CDR1 SGHTA and CDR2 FQGNSA come from the germline V gene. V was clipped by 2 bases and J by 7 bases, with 8 bases between them.

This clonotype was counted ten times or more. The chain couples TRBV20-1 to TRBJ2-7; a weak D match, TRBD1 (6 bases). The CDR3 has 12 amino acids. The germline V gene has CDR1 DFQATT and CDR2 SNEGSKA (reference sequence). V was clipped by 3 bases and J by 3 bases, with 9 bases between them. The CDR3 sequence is CSASYRDYEQYF. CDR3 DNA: TGCAGTGCTAGCTACAGGGACTACGAGCAGTACTTC.

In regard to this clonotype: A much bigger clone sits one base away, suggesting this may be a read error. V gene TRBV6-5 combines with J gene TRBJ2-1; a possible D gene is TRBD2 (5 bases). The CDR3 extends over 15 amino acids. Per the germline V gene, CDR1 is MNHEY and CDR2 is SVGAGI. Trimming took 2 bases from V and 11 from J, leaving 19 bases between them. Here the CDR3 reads CASSYSSAALNQQFF. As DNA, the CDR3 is TGTGCCAGCAGTTACAGTAGCGCGGCATTAAATCAGCAGTTCTTC.

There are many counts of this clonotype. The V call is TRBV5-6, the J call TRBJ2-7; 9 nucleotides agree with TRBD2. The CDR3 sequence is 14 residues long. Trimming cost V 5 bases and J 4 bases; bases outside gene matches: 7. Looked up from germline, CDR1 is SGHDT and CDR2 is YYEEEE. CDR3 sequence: CASSWREGLYEQYF. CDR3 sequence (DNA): TGTGCCAGCAGTTGGCGGGAGGGGTTGTACGAGCAGTACTTC.

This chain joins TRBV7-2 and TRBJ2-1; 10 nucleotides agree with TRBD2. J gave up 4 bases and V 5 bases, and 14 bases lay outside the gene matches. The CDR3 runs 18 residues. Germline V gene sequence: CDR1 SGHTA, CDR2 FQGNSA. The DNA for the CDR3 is TGTGCCAGCAGCCGAACGGAGGATGTTAGCGGGGGGTACAATGAGCAGTTCTTC. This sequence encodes CASSRTEDVSGGYNEQFF.

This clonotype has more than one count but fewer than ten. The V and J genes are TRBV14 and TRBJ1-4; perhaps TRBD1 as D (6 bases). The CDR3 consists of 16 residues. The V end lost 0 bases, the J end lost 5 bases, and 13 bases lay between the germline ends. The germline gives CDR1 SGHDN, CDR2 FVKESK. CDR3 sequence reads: CASSQEGRGINEKLFF. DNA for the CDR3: TGTGCCAGCAGCCAAGAGGGCAGGGGAATAAATGAAAAACTGTTTTTT.

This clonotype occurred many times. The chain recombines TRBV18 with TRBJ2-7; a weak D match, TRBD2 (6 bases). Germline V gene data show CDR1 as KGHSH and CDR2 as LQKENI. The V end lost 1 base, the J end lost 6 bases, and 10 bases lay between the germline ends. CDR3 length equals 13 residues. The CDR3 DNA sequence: TGTGCCAGCTCACCACGGACTACTCCCGAGCAGTACTTC. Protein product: CASSPRTTPEQYF.

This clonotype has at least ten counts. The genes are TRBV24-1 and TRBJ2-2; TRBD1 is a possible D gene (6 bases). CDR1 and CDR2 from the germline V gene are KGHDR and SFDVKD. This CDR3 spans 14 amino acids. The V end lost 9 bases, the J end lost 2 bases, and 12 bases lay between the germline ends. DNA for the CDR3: TGTGCCACCGTGGGGGACACTAACACCGGGGAGCTGTTTTTT. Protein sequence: CATVGDTNTGELFF.

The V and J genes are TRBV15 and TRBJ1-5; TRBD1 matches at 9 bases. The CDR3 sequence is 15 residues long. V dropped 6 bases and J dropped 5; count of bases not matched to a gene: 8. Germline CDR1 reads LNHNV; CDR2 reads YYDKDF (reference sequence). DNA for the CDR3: TGTGCCACCAGATCGACAGGGGGTATCGATCAGCCCCAGCATTTT. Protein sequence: CATRSTGGIDQPQHF.